Following are 7 T cell receptor beta chains from one sample sequenced in a study of vaccination and CD4 T cells after COVID-19. These receptors have no known antigen. The assay that was used to sequence DNA from cultured CD4+ T cells was the Oncomine TCR Beta short-read assay. TCRdb fed the PCR reads into MiXCR, producing one record per CDR3 protein. The sample has approximately 13,000 distinct CDR3 sequences, roughly 31% seen once. Noted treatment: roughly 11-day PBMC culture with coronavirus spike peptide pools or control peptides (ViraFEST assay). The material sequenced was cultured CD4+ T cells from blood. These receptors were taken from a human donor with COVID-19.

There are a few counts of this clonotype. The chain recombines TRBV20-1 with TRBJ2-5, with 7 bases that match TRBD1. Germline CDR1 and CDR2: DFQATT and SNEGSKA (reference sequence). This CDR3 comprises 14 residues. Germline trimming cut 6 bases from V and 1 base from J; bases unmatched to any gene: 8. CDR3 protein: CSALRDSVQETQYF. The CDR3 coding sequence is TGCAGTGCGCTCCGGGACAGCGTCCAAGAGACCCAGTACTTC.

This chain links TRBV6-1 with TRBJ1-1; D possibly corresponds to TRBD1 (5 bases). Germline V gene lookup returns CDR1 MNHNS and CDR2 SASEGT. Deletions cut 4 bases from V and 1 base from J, with 10 bases between. CDR3 length: 14 amino acids. In DNA, the CDR3 is TGTGCCAGCAGTGCCGGGACGGCGAACACTGAAGCTTTCTTT. Its translation: CASSAGTANTEAFF.

This clonotype was seen more than once but under ten times. DNA of the CDR3: TGTGCCAGCAGCTTAAGGCGGGGGAACACCGGGGAGCTGTTTTTT. Its translation: CASSLRRGNTGELFF. This rearrangement joins TRBV7-6 to TRBJ2-2, with D possibly TRBD2 on 6 matching bases. This CDR3 has 15 residues. Germline CDR1 SGHVS, CDR2 FNYEAQ. V dropped 2 bases and J dropped 1 base, with 8 bases sitting between them. Filled out from reference TRBV7-6 and TRBJ2-2, the complete variable domain reads GAGVSQSPRYKVTKRGQDVALRCDPISGHVSLYWYRQALGQGPEFLTYFNYEAQQDKSGLPNDRFSAERPEGSISTLTIQRTEQRDSAMYRCASSLRRGNTGELFFGEGSRLTVL.

In this sample, this clonotype turned up a few times. This chain uses TRBV7-8 with TRBJ1-2; D may be TRBD1 (5 bases). Germline lookup yields CDR1 SGHVS and CDR2 FQNEAQ. CDR3 length: 14 residues. V was trimmed by 0 bases and J by 7 bases, leaving 12 bases between them. CDR3 sequence: CASSLAGVEFGYTF. DNA for the CDR3: TGTGCCAGCAGCTTAGCAGGGGTTGAGTTTGGCTACACCTTC.

V and J are TRBV19 and TRBJ2-7; TRBD1 might be the D (5 bases). V was clipped by 3 bases and J by 0 bases, with 12 bases between them. Germline CDR1 and CDR2: LNHDA and SQIVND (reference sequence). This CDR3 is built from 15 residues. CDR3 region: CASSMGRVGSYEQYF. The CDR3 DNA follows: TGTGCCAGTAGTATGGGCAGGGTGGGCTCCTACGAGCAGTACTTC. The full variable domain, its missing parts supplied by reference TRBV19 and TRBJ2-7, is DGGITQSPKYLFRKEGQNVTLSCEQNLNHDAMYWYRQDPGQGLRLIYYSQIVNDFQKGDIAEGYSVSREKKESFPLTVTSAQKNPTAFYLCASSMGRVGSYEQYFGPGTRLTVT.

In its sample, this clonotype was seen a few times. V and J are TRBV20-1 and TRBJ2-3; D unclear. CDR1 and CDR2 (germline): DFQATT, SNEGSKA (reference sequence). V gave up 0 bases and J gave up 5 bases, with 12 bases separating them. The CDR3 runs to 14 residues. CDR3 DNA sequence: TGCAGTGCTAGAGATCGAAGGATTGGAGATACGCAGTATTTT. Protein: CSARDRRIGDTQYF.

This clonotype was picked up a small number of times. The gene calls are TRBV10-3 and TRBJ2-3; tentative D call: TRBD1 (5 bases). Germline values: CDR1 ENHRY, CDR2 SYGVKD. The CDR3 is 13 residues long. Deletions cut 3 bases from V and 4 bases from J, with 8 bases between. The CDR3 sequence is CAISDRVADTQYF. The CDR3 nucleotides read TGTGCCATCAGTGACAGGGTTGCAGATACGCAGTATTTT.